This TCR beta chain was obtained from a study of T cell repertoires in cytomegalovirus infection (dated by TCRdb to the late 2010s). Concerning the study at large: Recently identified HLA-C-restricted CMV epitopes, whose presentation resists viral immunomodulation, were targeted by peptide stimulations together with well-studied HLA-B-restricted epitopes. Because public TCR beta signatures pointed to carriage of CMV infection together with the matching HLA type, the HLA type of each donor mattered for the analysis.

The sample's treatment or condition label, decoded: in vitro stimulation with specific CMV peptide epitopes to enrich CMV-specific T cells. Comments on this clonotype: Its antigen remains unidentified. No base quality information exists; no much larger clone differs at one position.

What the authors observed across the whole study: Cumulative frequency of public TCR beta family members discriminated carriers of CMV infection plus the relevant HLA type in this cohort and an independent approximately 370-donor cohort. In the ex vivo response, HLA-C-restricted CMV-specific TCR beta clonotypes were dominant, and in two of eight donors the single most frequent clonotype came from this HLA-C-restricted group.

Sequencer: Illumina HiSeq 1500. TCRdb reanalyzed the raw reads on its own, using fastp at Q25 for trimming and MiXCR for clone calling, and kept in-frame beta chains. Entries are consolidated by CDR3 protein sequence, retaining the most common genes and DNA. This sample comprises about 570,000 distinct CDR3 sequences, approximately 40% of them detected only once. 48% of the sample rests with the top ten. Trimming removed 0 bases from V and 3 bases from J, leaving 13 bases between the germline ends. The germline V gene specifies SGHDT as CDR1 and YYEEEE as CDR2. The CDR3 contains 15 residues, cysteine and phenylalanine counted. CDR3 DNA is the only sequence kept; it has 45 bases, read in frame from the first base.

The specimen was cultured PBMCs, collected from culture after CMV antigen stimulation. This chain joins TRBV5-6 to TRBJ2-7, with a tentative D gene TRBD1 over 6 matching bases. The TCR comes from a human donor in good health (CMV status not recorded). Some clones in this sample may be carry-over from other donors' samples. The DNA sequence is TGTGCCAGCAGCTTGGCTTTGGGACAAAGCTACGAGCAGTACTTC. Translated, this gives CASSLALGQSYEQYF.